The T cell receptor beta chain under discussion was sequenced for a study of identical twins. The study, taken as a whole, reports: High-abundance cord blood beta clonotypes had fewer insertions; memory repertoires showed none. Out-of-frame sharing of TCR alpha in monozygotic twins was underestimated by models.

V shed 0 bases, J shed 4 bases, and the junction held 9 bases outside the gene matches. CDR3 length: 16 residues. Germline values: CDR1 LGHNA, CDR2 YNFKEQ. This clonotype was counted ten times or more. Its antigen is not known. A universal primer site arose from template switching, and cDNA bore unique molecular identifiers. TCRdb reprocessed the 5' RACE reads via MiXCR and lists one record per CDR3 protein. In the table there are 650,000 to 800,000 distinct CDR3 sequences, 8% to 9% of which are singletons. These data were also reused for a study on yellow fever vaccine responses in identical twins.

This chain joins TRBV4-2 and TRBJ2-7; 7 nucleotides agree with TRBD2. This sequence was found in a young woman in good health. Sample: PBMCs. The CDR3, as DNA: TGTGCCAGCAGCCAAGATTATCGGGCTAGCGGTTACGAGCAGTACTTC. Its protein product is CASSQDYRASGYEQYF.